A single sample is the source of the 32 T cell receptor beta chains below, sequenced in a study of cytomegalovirus exposure and HLA in healthy donors. PCR used 60 Vbeta primers and 13 Jbeta primers. The table came from immunoSEQ multiplex PCR; TCRdb's copy has only in-frame clones and leaves some out. The repertoire holds around 190,000 clones, with around 77% as singletons. Material: PBMCs. These receptors were taken from a man aged 25 to 40 in good health and CMV-seronegative.

The J gene is TRBJ2-7, the V gene TRBV5-6, with 8 bases matching TRBD2. The V segment lost 4 bases and the J segment 3 bases; nucleotides outside the gene matches: 15. Germline V lookup: CDR1 SGHDT, CDR2 YYEEEE. The CDR3 has 17 residues. The CDR3: CASSARNRAGGYYEQYF. The CDR3 DNA sequence: TGTGCCAGCAGCGCTCGGAACAGGGCGGGGGGTTACTACGAGCAGTACTTC.

The chain couples TRBV6-5 to TRBJ2-3; TRBD1 aligns across 7 bases. This CDR3 has 15 amino acids. J gave up 1 base and V 6 bases, and 7 bases lay outside the gene matches. In germline, CDR1 is MNHEY, CDR2 SVGAGI. CDR3 sequence: CASRRVGGGTDTQYF. The CDR3 nucleotides are TGTGCCAGCAGGAGGGTAGGGGGCGGCACAGATACGCAGTATTTT.

This clone was picked up a small number of times. The gene calls are TRBV28 and TRBJ2-1; D gene ambiguous. Germline V lookup: CDR1 MDHEN, CDR2 SYDVKM. This CDR3 has 14 residues. V gave up 6 bases and J gave up 4 bases, with 13 bases separating them. CDR3 bases: TGTGCCAGCAGCCTAAGCGCGGAGTACAATGAGCAGTTCTTC. It specifies CASSLSAEYNEQFF.

The rearrangement links TRBV7-9 to TRBJ2-7, with D perhaps matching TRBD2 (6 bases). This CDR3 has 15 residues. Between the trimmed V and J ends, which lost 6 bases and 0 bases, there was a span of 15 bases. Per the germline V gene, CDR1 is SEHNR and CDR2 is FQNEAQ (reference sequence). CDR3: CASSLLATSSYEQYF. The CDR3 coding sequence is TGTGCCAGCAGTCTTCTAGCGACCAGCTCCTACGAGCAGTACTTC.

The J gene is TRBJ1-1, the V gene TRBV2, with 12 bases lining up with TRBD1. CDR3 length: 13 residues. The V segment lost 9 bases and the J segment 13 bases; nucleotides outside the gene matches: 12. Per germline, CDR1 SNHLY and CDR2 FYNNEI. This chain's CDR3 is CASTAGQGAVGFF. CDR3 sequence (DNA): TGTGCCAGTACGGCGGGACAGGGGGCTGTGGGTTTCTTT.

V is TRBV11-3 and J is TRBJ2-1; no reliable D call. V lost 4 bases, J lost 3 bases, and 7 bases lay in between. The CDR3 spans 13 residues. CDR1 is SGHNT and CDR2 is YENEEA in the germline V gene. The CDR3 sequence is CASSSSSYNEQFF. CDR3 in DNA: TGTGCCAGCAGCTCCTCTAGCTACAATGAGCAGTTCTTC.

This sequence joins TRBV5-6 and TRBJ1-3; a weak D match, TRBD1 (6 bases). CDR1 is SGHDT, CDR2 YYEEEE, per germline. This CDR3 is 16 amino acids long. V was shortened by 4 bases and J by 0 bases, with 14 bases between the two germline ends. The CDR3 region is CASSGMTGLSGNTIYF. DNA of the CDR3: TGTGCCAGCAGCGGGATGACAGGTCTCTCTGGAAACACCATATATTTT.

This rearrangement joins TRBV5-1 to TRBJ2-5, with 7 bases aligning to TRBD2. Germline-derived CDR1 and CDR2 are SGHRS and YFSETQ. The CDR3 is 15 amino acids. V trimming: 5 bases; J trimming: 4 bases; junction bases outside the gene matches: 11. CDR3 nucleotides: TGCGCCAGCAGGGAAACTAGCGACCCAGCAGAGACCCAGTACTTC. It translates to CASRETSDPAETQYF.

The V gene is TRBV5-1, the J gene TRBJ2-7; D possibly corresponds to TRBD2 (6 bases). V was pared by 4 bases and J by 1 base, with 18 bases between. The CDR3 contains 16 residues. Per the germline V gene, CDR1 is SGHRS and CDR2 is YFSETQ. DNA of the CDR3: TGCGCCAGCAGCCACCCCCGGGACTTCCAATCCTACGAGCAGTACTTC. Translated, it gives CASSHPRDFQSYEQYF.

The chain combines TRBV28 with TRBJ1-2, with D maybe TRBD1 (5 bases). The CDR3 has 15 residues. The germline CDR1 and CDR2 sequences are MDHEN and SYDVKM. Trimming took off 6 bases at V and 3 bases at J, with 17 bases between the two ends. The CDR3 here is CASSQNPDRDYGYTF. The CDR3 DNA reads as TGTGCCAGCAGCCAAAATCCCGACAGAGACTATGGCTACACCTTC.

J is TRBJ2-7 and V is TRBV10-3, with 10 bases lining up with TRBD2. CDR1 and CDR2 (germline): ENHRY, SYGVKD. This CDR3 has 18 residues. J gave up 0 bases and V 4 bases, and 12 bases lay outside the gene matches. CDR3: CAISGGGASGGFSYEQYF. CDR3 bases: TGTGCCATCAGTGGGGGCGGGGCTAGCGGGGGTTTCTCCTACGAGCAGTACTTC.

This clone came up many times. The chain recombines TRBV28 with TRBJ2-3; TRBD2 matches 14 bases. The germline V gene has CDR1 MDHEN and CDR2 SYDVKM. This CDR3 has 19 amino acids. J lost 5 bases, V lost 5 bases, and 15 bases had no gene match. The CDR3 here is CASSPRRLAGGGMGDTQYF. The CDR3 DNA reads as TGTGCCAGCAGTCCGCGACGACTAGCGGGAGGGGGAATGGGAGATACGCAGTATTTT.

The chain recombines TRBV25-1 with TRBJ2-1; D is ambiguous. CDR3 length: 14 amino acids. Deletions cut 2 bases from V and 5 bases from J, with 10 bases between. CDR1 and CDR2 (germline): MGHDK, SYGVNS. DNA of the CDR3: TGTGCCAGCAGTGAAGAACTAAGGAACAATGAGCAGTTCTTC. This translates into CASSEELRNNEQFF.

The chain has TRBV7-7 and TRBJ2-1, with TRBD2 matching 7 bases. Unmatched junction bases numbered 9, after V lost 4 bases and J lost 9 bases. Germline CDR1 is SSHAT and CDR2 is FNYEAQ (reference sequence). The CDR3 consists of 14 residues. CDR3 bases: TGTGCCAGCAGCTCCGTAGCGGGTGCCCCTGAGCAGTTCTTC. Encoded protein: CASSSVAGAPEQFF. Complete variable domain (other parts from reference TRBV7-7 and TRBJ2-1): GAGVSQSPRYKVTKRGQDVTLRCDPISSHATLYWYQQALGQGPEFLTYFNYEAQPDKSGLPSDRFSAERPEGSISTLTIQRTEQRDSAMYRCASSSVAGAPEQFFGPGTRLTVL.

V usage is TRBV27 and J usage is TRBJ2-1; TRBD2 aligns across 13 bases. The CDR3 runs 13 residues. Germline V gene sequence: CDR1 MNHEY, CDR2 SMNVEV (reference sequence). Germline trimming cut 10 bases from V and 6 bases from J; bases unmatched to any gene: 3. CDR3 coding DNA: TGTGCCACTACTAGCGGGAGGGCCAATGAGCAGTTCTTC. Its translation is CATTSGRANEQFF.

The chain couples TRBV5-6 to TRBJ1-5, with D unclear. This CDR3 spans 16 amino acids. Trimming took 0 bases from V and 3 from J, leaving 13 bases between them. In germline, CDR1 is SGHDT, CDR2 YYEEEE. The CDR3 here is CASSLGMSGPNQPQHF. In DNA form, the CDR3 reads TGTGCCAGCAGCTTGGGGATGTCAGGCCCCAATCAGCCCCAGCATTTT.

The gene calls are TRBV19 and TRBJ1-3, with TRBD1 matching over 7 bases. The germline V gene encodes CDR1 LNHDA and CDR2 SQIVND (reference sequence). CDR3 length: 13 amino acids. For the CDR3, the DNA is TGTGCAACCGACAGGGCCCCTGGAAACACCATATATTTT. This gives the protein CATDRAPGNTIYF. The full variable domain, its missing parts supplied by reference TRBV19 and TRBJ1-3, is DGGITQSPKYLFRKEGQNVTLSCEQNLNHDAMYWYRQDPGQGLRLIYYSQIVNDFQKGDIAEGYSVSREKKESFPLTVTSAQKNPTAFYLCATDRAPGNTIYFGEGSWLTVV.

The chain recombines TRBV10-1 with TRBJ2-7; 9 bases fit TRBD2. The CDR3 contains 12 residues. Germline V CDR1 and CDR2: WNHNN, SYGVQD (reference sequence). Trimming at V came to 11 bases and at J to 3 bases, leaving 5 bases not matched to a gene. CDR3 bases: TGCGCCGGGGCGGGGGGGCTCTACGAGCAGTACTTC. Its translation: CAGAGGLYEQYF.

V gene TRBV7-9 combines with J gene TRBJ1-1; a possible D gene is TRBD1 (6 bases). The CDR3 totals 15 residues. V was shortened by 5 bases and J by 2 bases, with 15 bases between the two germline ends. CDR1 and CDR2 from the germline V gene are SEHNR and FQNEAQ (reference sequence). This CDR3 reads CASSPATGPNTEAFF. The CDR3 DNA follows: TGTGCCAGCAGCCCCGCGACAGGCCCAAACACTGAAGCTTTCTTT.

V usage is TRBV9 and J usage is TRBJ2-5, with D unresolved. The CDR3 spans 14 residues. V lost 0 bases and J 1 base, leaving 7 bases between the germline ends. CDR1 and CDR2 from the germline V gene are SGDLS and YYNGEE. The CDR3 bases are TGTGCCAGCAGCGTAGGGTCCGGCCAAGAGACCCAGTACTTC. Encoded protein: CASSVGSGQETQYF.

The chain combines TRBV9 with TRBJ2-3; 11 bases are shared with TRBD1. The CDR3 is 15 residues long. From germline, CDR1 is SGDLS and CDR2 YYNGEE. Trimming removed 3 bases from V and 11 bases from J; junction bases left unmatched: 11. The CDR3 DNA reads as TGTGCCAGCAGCGACGGGGGGACAGGGGGAATAGTGCAGTATTTT. Translated: CASSDGGTGGIVQYF.

This clone was counted once. The rearrangement links TRBV7-7 to TRBJ2-7; 9 nucleotides match TRBD2. Trimming removed 1 base from V and 5 bases from J; junction bases left unmatched: 9. The CDR3 length is 16 residues. CDR1 SSHAT and CDR2 FNYEAQ come from the germline V gene (reference sequence). The CDR3 DNA follows: TGTGCCAGCAGCTTAGGGGTAGCGGGAGAAGGCGACGAGCAGTACTTC. Translated: CASSLGVAGEGDEQYF.

The J gene is TRBJ1-1, the V gene TRBV4-1; a possible D gene is TRBD1 (5 bases). Germline V gene data show CDR1 as MGHRA and CDR2 as YSYEKL. The V end lost 3 bases, the J end lost 3 bases, and 8 bases lay between the germline ends. The CDR3 consists of 13 residues. The CDR3 protein is CASSQEGYTEAFF. In nucleotides, the CDR3 is TGCGCCAGCAGCCAGGAGGGGTACACTGAAGCTTTCTTT.

This chain joins TRBV7-9 and TRBJ2-1, with TRBD2 matching 10 bases. The germline CDR1 and CDR2 sequences are SEHNR and FQNEAQ (reference sequence). V shed 4 bases and J 8 bases; nucleotides not matched to a gene: 14. The CDR3 is 17 amino acids. The CDR3 nucleotides read TGTGCCAGCAGCTCCGCCCCCCTAGCGGGAGCTGCGGATGAGCAGTTCTTC. As protein: CASSSAPLAGAADEQFF.

The J gene is TRBJ2-7, the V gene TRBV9, with TRBD2 matching over 7 bases. Germline V gene sequence: CDR1 SGDLS, CDR2 YYNGEE. This CDR3 has 15 amino acids. V shed 0 bases, J shed 2 bases, and the junction held 5 bases outside the gene matches. The CDR3 sequence is CASSVVASGTYEQYF. As DNA, the CDR3 is TGTGCCAGCAGCGTAGTGGCTAGCGGTACCTACGAGCAGTACTTC.

The V and J genes are TRBV5-1 and TRBJ2-3; 9 nucleotides line up with TRBD1. The ends lost 4 bases at V and 4 bases at J; junction bases unmatched: 4. There are 14 residues in the CDR3. Per the germline V gene, CDR1 is SGHRS and CDR2 is YFSETQ. CDR3 region: CASSLGQGSDTQYF. In DNA, the CDR3 is TGCGCCAGCAGCCTAGGACAGGGGTCAGATACGCAGTATTTT.

V and J are TRBV19 and TRBJ2-1; perhaps TRBD2 as D (6 bases). Germline CDR1 LNHDA, CDR2 SQIVND (reference sequence). CDR3 length: 15 amino acids. The V and J ends lost 3 bases and 8 bases respectively, with 17 bases between them. This CDR3 reads CASSIPRLGSDEQFF. Here the CDR3 DNA reads TGTGCCAGTAGTATCCCCAGACTAGGAAGCGATGAGCAGTTCTTC.

The V call is TRBV5-4, the J call TRBJ2-7, with TRBD1 identical over 7 bases. From germline, CDR1 is SGHNT and CDR2 YYREEE (reference sequence). This CDR3 spans 14 amino acids. Losses at the gene ends were 4 bases for V and 3 bases for J; bases not matched to a gene: 7. CDR3 sequence (DNA): TGTGCCAGCAGCCCACAGGGGACGATCTACGAGCAGTACTTC. Amino acid sequence: CASSPQGTIYEQYF.

The V call is TRBV7-9, the J call TRBJ1-5; TRBD1 is a possible D gene (5 bases). The CDR3 consists of 13 residues. CDR1 is SEHNR and CDR2 is FQNEAQ in the germline V gene (reference sequence). V lost 10 bases to trimming and J lost 0 bases, with 10 bases between them. CDR3 sequence: CATGGSSNQPQHF. The CDR3 bases are TGTGCCACCGGGGGGAGTAGCAATCAGCCCCAGCATTTT. The full variable domain, rest sourced from reference TRBV7-9 and TRBJ1-5, is DTGVSQNPRHKITKRGQNVTFRCDPISEHNRLYWYRQTLGQGPEFLTYFQNEAQLEKSRLLSDRFSAERPKGSFSTLEIQRTEQGDSAMYLCATGGSSNQPQHFGDGTRLSIL.

V gene TRBV11-2 combines with J gene TRBJ1-1, with D tentatively TRBD1 (5 bases). The CDR3 runs to 13 residues. The ends were cut back, 5 bases at V and 3 bases at J, with 10 bases in the middle. CDR1 is SGHAT, CDR2 FQNNGV, per germline. The CDR3 here is CASSLRGDTEAFF. Here the CDR3 DNA reads TGTGCCAGCAGCCTAAGGGGTGACACTGAAGCTTTCTTT. Full variable domain (remainder filled in from reference TRBV11-2 and TRBJ1-1): EAGVAQSPRYKIIEKRQSVAFWCNPISGHATLYWYQQILGQGPKLLIQFQNNGVVDDSQLPKDRFSAERLKGVDSTLKIQPAKLEDSAVYLCASSLRGDTEAFFGQGTRLTVV.

The V and J genes are TRBV29-1 and TRBJ1-3, with D uncertain. Germline V gene lookup returns CDR1 SQVTM and CDR2 ANQGSEA. This CDR3 has 13 amino acids. Between the trimmed V and J ends, which lost 6 bases and 0 bases, there was a span of 9 bases. CDR3 loop: CSVAHRSGNTIYF. The DNA for the CDR3 is TGCAGCGTGGCACACCGCTCTGGAAACACCATATATTTT. The full variable domain, rest sourced from reference TRBV29-1 and TRBJ1-3, is SAVISQKPSRDICQRGTSLTIQCQVDSQVTMMFWYRQQPGQSLTLIATANQGSEATYESGFVIDKFPISRPNLTFSTLTVSNMSPEDSSIYLCSVAHRSGNTIYFGEGSWLTVV.

This CDR3 reads CASSLRWREFDEQYF. The CDR3 DNA is TGTGCCAGCAGTTTAAGGTGGCGGGAGTTTGACGAGCAGTACTTC. This chain connects TRBV28 to TRBJ2-7; 7 bases fit TRBD2. The V segment lost 2 bases and the J segment 5 bases; nucleotides outside the gene matches: 9. The CDR3 runs 15 residues. The germline CDR1 and CDR2 sequences are MDHEN and SYDVKM.